This T cell receptor beta chain was documented in a study of CXCR3-negative and CXCR3-positive naive CD8 T cells. The authors prepared UMI-labeled TRB cDNA libraries by 5' RACE. For each CDR3 protein, TCRdb gives one entry from its re-call of the 5' RACE reads, without DNA. Found here are tens of thousands of distinct CDR3 sequences; the top ten clones hold 3.5% to 5%. The sample consisted of naive CXCR3- CD8+ T cells from blood. Indicated subset: CD45RO-CCR7+CD27+CD95- naive CD8+ T cells lacking CXCR3 (TNR3-). The source of this sequence is a human donor in good health. Some clones in this sample may be carry-over from other donors' samples.

CDR3 loop: CASSLLTSVYEQYF. The rearrangement links TRBV7-8 to TRBJ2-7; TCRdb gives TRBD2 as the D gene, but with no DNA this cannot be confirmed. This CDR3 region has 14 residues. CDR1 and CDR2 from the germline V gene are SGHVS and FQNEAQ.